The 10 T cell receptor beta chains below were found in one sample sequenced in a study of shared clonotypes between healthy human individuals. Data came from immunoSEQ multiplex PCR; TCRdb stores just in-frame clones and leaves some out. This table has under 2,500,000 clones, 90% to 97% appearing once. Sequencing was carried out using naive CD4+ T cells sorted from blood. Stated subset: CD45RA+ positively selected. The receptors come from a man aged 18 to 29 in good health.

This clone appeared a single time. The chain recombines TRBV7-2 with TRBJ2-7; 14 nucleotides line up with TRBD2. The J segment lost 3 bases and the V segment lost 2 bases, leaving 3 bases of the junction unmatched. Germline CDR1 is SGHTA and CDR2 is FQGNSA. The CDR3 is 16 amino acids. The CDR3, as DNA: TGTGCCAGCAGCTTATCGGGACTAGCGGGAGTCTACGAGCAGTACTTC. As protein: CASSLSGLAGVYEQYF.

This CDR3 is CASSLAGTLYGYTF. CDR3 nucleotide sequence: TGTGCCAGCAGCCTCGCGGGGACACTCTATGGCTACACCTTC. V usage is TRBV7-9 and J usage is TRBJ1-2, with D tentatively TRBD1 (6 bases). Germline V lookup: CDR1 SEHNR, CDR2 FQNEAQ (reference sequence). Trimming took off 5 bases at V and 4 bases at J, with 14 bases between the two ends. The CDR3 is 14 residues long.

The chain joins TRBV19 to TRBJ2-6; 7 bases map to TRBD1. The germline gives CDR1 LNHDA, CDR2 SQIVND (reference sequence). With V trimmed by 7 bases and J by 0 bases, 6 bases remained unmatched. This CDR3 comprises 16 residues. The CDR3 reads CASKNRDSSGANVLTF. CDR3 sequence (DNA): TGTGCCAGTAAAAACAGGGACAGCTCTGGGGCCAACGTCCTGACTTTC.

The rearrangement links TRBV29-1 to TRBJ2-2, with D unclear. The CDR3 spans 13 residues. V dropped 5 bases and J dropped 7 bases, with 14 bases sitting between them. Germline V CDR1 and CDR2: SQVTM, ANQGSEA. CDR3: CSVMGHMGGELFF. DNA of the CDR3: TGCAGCGTTATGGGCCACATGGGCGGGGAGCTGTTTTTT.

The chain combines TRBV18 with TRBJ2-5; D unclear. The CDR3 contains 14 residues. The germline V gene encodes CDR1 KGHSH and CDR2 LQKENI. Trimming shortened V by 3 bases and J by 2 bases, and 10 bases separated the two germline ends. CDR3 loop: CASSPGRPQETQYF. The CDR3 DNA is TGTGCCAGCTCACCGGGCAGACCTCAAGAGACCCAGTACTTC. The full variable domain, its missing parts supplied by reference TRBV18 and TRBJ2-5, is NAGVMQNPRHLVRRRGQEARLRCSPMKGHSHVYWYRQLPEEGLKFMVYLQKENIIDESGMPKERFSAEFPKEGPSILRIQQVVRGDSAAYFCASSPGRPQETQYFGPGTRLLVL.

V gene TRBV5-4 combines with J gene TRBJ2-6, with 10 bases identical to TRBD1. J lost 1 base, V lost 0 bases, and 4 bases had no gene match. CDR3 length equals 18 residues. From germline, CDR1 is SGHNT and CDR2 YYREEE (reference sequence). CDR3 protein: CASSLGGQGRSGANVLTF. Written as DNA, the CDR3 is TGTGCCAGCAGCTTGGGGGGACAGGGGCGGTCTGGGGCCAACGTCCTGACTTTC.

The chain employs TRBV18 and TRBJ1-1, with a weak D call TRBD1 (5 bases). The germline gives CDR1 KGHSH, CDR2 LQKENI. This CDR3 spans 12 amino acids. Trimming removed 3 bases from V and 7 bases from J, with 9 bases in between. CDR3: CASSPWQGEAFF. The DNA for the CDR3 is TGTGCCAGCTCACCTTGGCAGGGTGAAGCTTTCTTT.

The chain has TRBV6-6 and TRBJ1-1, with 10 bases matching TRBD1. Germline CDR1 MNHNY, CDR2 SVGAGI (reference sequence). The CDR3 sequence is 16 residues long. Trimming at V came to 5 bases and at J to 8 bases, leaving 14 bases not matched to a gene. This chain's CDR3 is CASSRDRGEPGEEAFF. CDR3 sequence (DNA): TGTGCCAGCAGTCGGGACAGGGGCGAGCCCGGTGAGGAAGCTTTCTTT.

The chain joins TRBV4-1 to TRBJ1-5, with a tentative D call TRBD1 (6 bases). V was cut by 0 bases and J by 2 bases, with 8 bases left in between. Germline V lookup: CDR1 MGHRA, CDR2 YSYEKL. This CDR3 is 15 amino acids long. CDR3 nucleotides: TGCGCCAGCAGCCAAGACCGACAGGGCAATCAGCCCCAGCATTTT. Residues: CASSQDRQGNQPQHF.

This clone was observed once. This sequence joins TRBV10-2 and TRBJ1-2; D possibly corresponds to TRBD1 (5 bases). Per germline, CDR1 WSHSY and CDR2 SAAADI. V was pared by 7 bases and J by 6 bases, with 18 bases between. This CDR3 has 14 amino acids. In nucleotides, the CDR3 is TGCGCCAGCACACTTCTTCTGGGGGGGGATGGCTACACCTTC. Its protein is CASTLLLGGDGYTF.